This TCR beta chain was observed in a study of blood T cell repertoires in COVID-19. The germline gives CDR1 LNHDA, CDR2 SQIVND (reference sequence). The V segment lost 6 bases and the J segment 1 base; nucleotides outside the gene matches: 9. This CDR3 comprises 16 residues. In the original processing: Amplification of reference gene primers was used by the study to estimate nucleated cell counts. Repertoires were generated with immunoSEQ multiplex PCR, while TCRdb's copy carries only in-frame clones and drops some. D and trimming were read from the DNA, whereas the V and J calls and clone size are those reported in that table. The sample carries about 91,000 clones, 70% to 90% recorded once.

This TCR derives from a woman between 65 and 79 years old with acute or convalescent COVID-19. What was sequenced was peripheral blood. The chain links TRBV19 to TRBJ2-7; TRBD1 matches at 10 bases. CDR3 sequence: CASRTKGQGLSYEQYF. In DNA, the CDR3 is TGTGCCAGTAGAACCAAGGGACAGGGGCTATCCTACGAGCAGTACTTC.